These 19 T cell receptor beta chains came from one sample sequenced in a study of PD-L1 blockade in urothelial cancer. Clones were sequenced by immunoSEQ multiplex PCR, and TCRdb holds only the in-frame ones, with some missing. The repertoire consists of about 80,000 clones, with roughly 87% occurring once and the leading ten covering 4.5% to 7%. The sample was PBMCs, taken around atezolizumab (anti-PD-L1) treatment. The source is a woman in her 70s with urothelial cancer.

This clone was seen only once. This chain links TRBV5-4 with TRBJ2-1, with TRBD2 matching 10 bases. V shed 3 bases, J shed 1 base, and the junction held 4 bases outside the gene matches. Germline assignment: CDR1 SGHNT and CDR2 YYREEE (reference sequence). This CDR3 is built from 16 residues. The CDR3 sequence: CASSSLAGASYNEQFF. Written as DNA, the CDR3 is TGTGCCAGCAGCTCCCTAGCGGGAGCTTCCTACAATGAGCAGTTCTTC.

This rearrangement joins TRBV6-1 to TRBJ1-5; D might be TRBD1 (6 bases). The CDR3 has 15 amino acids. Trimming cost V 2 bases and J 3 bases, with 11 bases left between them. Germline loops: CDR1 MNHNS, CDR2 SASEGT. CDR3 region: CASSEPAGVNQPQHF. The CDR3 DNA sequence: TGTGCCAGCAGTGAACCGGCAGGGGTCAATCAGCCCCAGCATTTT.

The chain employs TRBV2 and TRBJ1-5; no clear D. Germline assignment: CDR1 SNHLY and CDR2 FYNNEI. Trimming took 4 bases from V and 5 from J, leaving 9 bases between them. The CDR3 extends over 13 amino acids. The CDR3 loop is CASSVNSDQPQHF. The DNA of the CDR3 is TGTGCCAGCAGTGTCAACAGTGATCAGCCCCAGCATTTT.

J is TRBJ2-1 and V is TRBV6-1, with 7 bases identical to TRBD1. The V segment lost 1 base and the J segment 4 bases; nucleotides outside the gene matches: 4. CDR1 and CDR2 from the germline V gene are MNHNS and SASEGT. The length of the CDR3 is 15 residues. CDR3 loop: CASSEEGQAYNEQFF. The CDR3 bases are TGTGCCAGCAGTGAAGAAGGACAGGCTTACAATGAGCAGTTCTTC.

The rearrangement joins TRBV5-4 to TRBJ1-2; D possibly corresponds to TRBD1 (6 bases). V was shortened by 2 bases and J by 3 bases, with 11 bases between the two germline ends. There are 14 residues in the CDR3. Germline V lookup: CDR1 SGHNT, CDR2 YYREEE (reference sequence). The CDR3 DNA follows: TGTGCCAGCAGCTTTCAGGGGAGGGACTATGGCTACACCTTC. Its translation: CASSFQGRDYGYTF.

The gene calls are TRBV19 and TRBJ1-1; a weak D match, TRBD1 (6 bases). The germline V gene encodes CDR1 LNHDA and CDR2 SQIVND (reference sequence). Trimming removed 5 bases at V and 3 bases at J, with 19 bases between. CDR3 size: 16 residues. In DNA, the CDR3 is TGTGCCAGTAGTCCATCTCCGGGACACTGGGACACTGAAGCTTTCTTT. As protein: CASSPSPGHWDTEAFF.

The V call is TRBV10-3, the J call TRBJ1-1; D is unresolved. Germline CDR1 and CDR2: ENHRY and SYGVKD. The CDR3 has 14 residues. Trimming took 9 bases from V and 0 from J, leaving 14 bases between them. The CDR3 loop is CAISRNGMNTEAFF. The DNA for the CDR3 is TGTGCCATTTCCCGTAACGGGATGAACACTGAAGCTTTCTTT.

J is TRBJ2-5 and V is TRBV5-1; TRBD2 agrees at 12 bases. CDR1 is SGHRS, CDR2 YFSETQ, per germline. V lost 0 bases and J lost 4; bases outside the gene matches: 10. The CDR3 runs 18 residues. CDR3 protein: CASSLGASSGGAGETQYF. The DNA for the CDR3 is TGCGCCAGCAGCTTGGGGGCCTCTAGCGGGGGGGCTGGAGAGACCCAGTACTTC.

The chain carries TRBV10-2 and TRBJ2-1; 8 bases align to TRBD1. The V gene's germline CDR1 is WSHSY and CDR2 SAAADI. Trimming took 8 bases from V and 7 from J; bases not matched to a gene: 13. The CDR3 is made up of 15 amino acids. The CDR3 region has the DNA TGCGCCAGCGGACATATCGGACAGGGTGGGAATGAGCAGTTCTTC. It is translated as CASGHIGQGGNEQFF.

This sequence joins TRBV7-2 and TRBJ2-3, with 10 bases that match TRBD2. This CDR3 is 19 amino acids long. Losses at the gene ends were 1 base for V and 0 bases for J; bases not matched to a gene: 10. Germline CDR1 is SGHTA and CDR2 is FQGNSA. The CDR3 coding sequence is TGTGCCAGCAGCTTAGACAAGCGGGGGGGCATTTCGAGCACAGATACGCAGTATTTT. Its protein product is CASSLDKRGGISSTDTQYF.

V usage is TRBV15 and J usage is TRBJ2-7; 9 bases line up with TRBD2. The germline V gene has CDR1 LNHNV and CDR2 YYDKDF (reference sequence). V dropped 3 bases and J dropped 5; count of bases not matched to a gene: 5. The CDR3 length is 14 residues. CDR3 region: CATSRPGLANEQYF. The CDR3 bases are TGTGCCACCAGCAGGCCGGGACTAGCCAACGAGCAGTACTTC.

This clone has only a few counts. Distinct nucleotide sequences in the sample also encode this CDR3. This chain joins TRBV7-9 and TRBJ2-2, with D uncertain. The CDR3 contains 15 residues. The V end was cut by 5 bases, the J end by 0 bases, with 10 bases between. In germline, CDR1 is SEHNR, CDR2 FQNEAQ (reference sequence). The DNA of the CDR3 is TGTGCCAGCAGCCTTTGGCTAGCGAACACCGGGGAGCTGTTTTTT. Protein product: CASSLWLANTGELFF.

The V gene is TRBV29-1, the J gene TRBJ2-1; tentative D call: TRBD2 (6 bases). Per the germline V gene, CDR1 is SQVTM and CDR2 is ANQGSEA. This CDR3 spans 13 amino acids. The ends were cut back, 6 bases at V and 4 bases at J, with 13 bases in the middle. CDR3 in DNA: TGCAGCGTCCGGGGGTTGCTGTACAATGAGCAGTTCTTC. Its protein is CSVRGLLYNEQFF.

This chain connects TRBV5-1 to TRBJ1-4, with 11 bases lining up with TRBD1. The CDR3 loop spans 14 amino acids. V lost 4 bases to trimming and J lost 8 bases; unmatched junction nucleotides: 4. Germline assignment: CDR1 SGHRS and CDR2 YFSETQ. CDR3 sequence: CASSTGQGGEKLFF. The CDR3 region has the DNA TGCGCCAGCAGCACGGGACAGGGGGGCGAAAAACTGTTTTTT. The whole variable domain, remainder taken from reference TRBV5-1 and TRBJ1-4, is KAGVTQTPRYLIKTRGQQVTLSCSPISGHRSVSWYQQTPGQGLQFLFEYFSETQRNKGNFPGRFSGRQFSNSRSEMNVSTLELGDSALYLCASSTGQGGEKLFFGSGTQLSVL.

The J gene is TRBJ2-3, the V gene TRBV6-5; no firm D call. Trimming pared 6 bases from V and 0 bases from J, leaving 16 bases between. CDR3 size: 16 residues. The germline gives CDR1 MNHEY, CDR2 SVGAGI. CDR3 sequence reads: CASSYERATSTDTQYF. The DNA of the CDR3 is TGTGCCAGCAGCTACGAAAGAGCTACTAGCACAGATACGCAGTATTTT.

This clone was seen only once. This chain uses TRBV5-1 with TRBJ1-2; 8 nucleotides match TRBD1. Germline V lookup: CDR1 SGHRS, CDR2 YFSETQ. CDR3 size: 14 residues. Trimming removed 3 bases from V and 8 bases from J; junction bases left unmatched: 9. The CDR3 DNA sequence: TGCGCCAGCAGCTCCTACAGGGGGTATGGGGGCTACACCTTC. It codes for CASSSYRGYGGYTF. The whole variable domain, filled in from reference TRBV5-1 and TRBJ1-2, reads KAGVTQTPRYLIKTRGQQVTLSCSPISGHRSVSWYQQTPGQGLQFLFEYFSETQRNKGNFPGRFSGRQFSNSRSEMNVSTLELGDSALYLCASSSYRGYGGYTFGSGTRLTVV.

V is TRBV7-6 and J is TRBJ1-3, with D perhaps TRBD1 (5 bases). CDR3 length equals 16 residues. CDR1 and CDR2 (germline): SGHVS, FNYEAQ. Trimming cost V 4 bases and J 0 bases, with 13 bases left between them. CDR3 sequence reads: CASSSKQDYSGNTIYF. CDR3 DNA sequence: TGTGCCAGCAGCTCTAAACAGGACTACTCTGGAAACACCATATATTTT. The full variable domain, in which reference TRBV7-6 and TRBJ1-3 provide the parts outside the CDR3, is GAGVSQSPRYKVTKRGQDVALRCDPISGHVSLYWYRQALGQGPEFLTYFNYEAQQDKSGLPNDRFSAERPEGSISTLTIQRTEQRDSAMYRCASSSKQDYSGNTIYFGEGSWLTVV.

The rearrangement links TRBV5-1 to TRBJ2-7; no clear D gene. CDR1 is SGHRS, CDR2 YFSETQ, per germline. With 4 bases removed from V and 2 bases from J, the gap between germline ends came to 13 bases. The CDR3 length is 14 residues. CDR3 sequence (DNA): TGCGCCAGCAGCACCTACGACACGGCCTACGAGCAGTACTTC. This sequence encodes CASSTYDTAYEQYF.

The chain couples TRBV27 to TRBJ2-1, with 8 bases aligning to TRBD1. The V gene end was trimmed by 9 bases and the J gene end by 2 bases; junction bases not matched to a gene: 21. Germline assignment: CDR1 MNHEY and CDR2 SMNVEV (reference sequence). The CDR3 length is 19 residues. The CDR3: CARARYGTGLLATYNEQFF. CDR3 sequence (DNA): TGTGCCAGGGCCCGCTACGGGACAGGTTTACTTGCCACCTACAATGAGCAGTTCTTC.